This T cell receptor beta chain was captured in a study of T cells expressing NK-cell markers. Study as a whole: Sorted CD3+CD56-NKG2C+, CD3+CD56+NKG2C- and CD3+CD56+NKG2C+ T cells were the source of the TCR beta repertoires.

TCRdb re-called the 5' RACE reads and catalogs CDR3 proteins one per entry, DNA excluded. This sample's table reports 300,000 or so distinct CDR3 sequences. The CDR3 extends over 14 amino acids. The TCR was taken from a woman aged 18 to 69 in good health. The chain joins TRBV12-3 or TRBV12-4 to TRBJ2-1. Sequenced input: blood T cells: a sorted CD56 or NKG2C T cell subset, CD4+ or CD8+ T cells, or bulk PBMC T cells (not recorded which). The CDR3: CASSRGQPYNEQFF.